This T cell receptor (beta chain) was observed in a study of T cell repertoires in cytomegalovirus infection. Study in general: Indications came from public TCR beta signatures; they pointed to CMV infection and to a matching HLA type.

TCRdb passed the reads through MiXCR, listing each CDR3 protein once. The table lists approximately 730,000 distinct CDR3 sequences, just under 30% of them singletons, with 10% to 15% in the top ten. Notes on this clonotype: Its antigen remains unknown.

CDR3 length: 17 amino acids. The J segment lost 0 bases and the V segment lost 2 bases, leaving 6 bases of the junction unmatched. In germline, CDR1 is MNHEY, CDR2 SVGEGT. The sample was cultured CD8+ T cells from PBMCs, taken from culture after CMV antigen stimulation. This receptor was obtained from a human donor in good health (CMV status not recorded). Some clones in this sample may be carry-over from other donors' samples. The rearrangement uses TRBV6-2 or TRBV6-3 and TRBJ2-3, with 9 bases that match TRBD1. The CDR3 DNA is TGTGCCAGCAGTTACCCCACGGACAGGGGAAGCACAGATACGCAGTATTTT. Its protein product is CASSYPTDRGSTDTQYF.